The 30 T cell receptor beta chains in this list originate from one sample, sequenced in a study of regulatory T cells in long-lasting Graves disease. According to the study, TCR beta libraries were built with iRepertoire HTBI primers and CDR3-region Arm-PCR. TCRdb used MiXCR to reprocess the multiplex PCR reads, holding one entry per CDR3 protein. The data hold about 430,000 distinct CDR3 sequences, with 21% observed a single time. Regarding time point: persistent/refractory GD, antithyroid drugs over 5 years with positive TRAb. PBMCs were the source of the RNA used for TCR sequencing. The sample consisted of peripheral blood mononuclear cells (PBMCs), taken when the disease was refractory, from a patient treated with antithyroid drugs. These receptors were taken from a female donor with Graves disease.

This clonotype turned up a few times. This chain links TRBV20-1 with TRBJ2-6; D not certain. CDR1 DFQATT and CDR2 SNEGSKA come from the germline V gene (reference sequence). V lost 5 bases and J lost 1, with 9 bases in between. This CDR3 has 14 amino acids. The CDR3 coding sequence is TGCAGTGCTGGCAAGAAGTCTGGGGCCAACGTCCTGACTTTC. This gives the protein CSAGKKSGANVLTF.

This clonotype was seen many times. The chain carries TRBV3-1 and TRBJ2-5; 14 nucleotides match TRBD2. CDR1 LGHDT and CDR2 YNNKEL come from the germline V gene (reference sequence). This CDR3 has 15 residues. The J segment lost 5 bases and the V segment lost 4 bases, leaving 3 bases of the junction unmatched. CDR3 amino acids: CASSRLAGGPETQYF. CDR3 nucleotide sequence: TGTGCCAGCAGCCGACTAGCGGGAGGGCCGGAGACCCAGTACTTC.

In its sample, this clonotype was seen a few times. The J gene is TRBJ2-4, the V gene TRBV19, with D possibly being TRBD2 (5 bases). Germline CDR1 reads LNHDA; CDR2 reads SQIVND (reference sequence). V was cut by 1 base and J by 4 bases, with 20 bases left in between. The CDR3 length is 18 residues. CDR3 in amino acids: CASSIGSPRRGAKNIQYF. As DNA, the CDR3 is TGTGCCAGTAGTATAGGGAGCCCTCGACGGGGTGCGAAAAACATTCAGTACTTC.

CDR3: CASSEAASGQPQHF. The CDR3 coding sequence is TGTGCCAGCAGTGAAGCGGCCTCCGGGCAGCCCCAGCATTTT. The V and J genes are TRBV6-1 and TRBJ1-5; D unclear. Germline V lookup: CDR1 MNHNS, CDR2 SASEGT. Trimming cost V 0 bases and J 7 bases, with 10 bases left between them. CDR3 length equals 14 residues.

This clonotype showed up many times. V is TRBV12-3 or TRBV12-4 and J is TRBJ1-1, with D possibly matching TRBD1 (5 bases). Deletions cut 6 bases from V and 3 bases from J, with 20 bases between. The CDR3 loop spans 16 amino acids. The CDR3 sequence is CASSQVEGLSYTEAFF. The DNA of the CDR3 is TGTGCCAGCAGCCAAGTTGAGGGGTTATCGTACACTGAAGCTTTCTTT.

The V and J genes are TRBV6-1 and TRBJ2-6, with D hard to call. This CDR3 contains 16 residues. Germline CDR1 is MNHNS and CDR2 is SASEGT. The ends were cut back, 6 bases at V and 0 bases at J, with 12 bases in the middle. DNA of the CDR3: TGTGCCAGCAGCTTGGTGGGAAGCTCTGGGGCCAACGTCCTGACTTTC. Its protein product is CASSLVGSSGANVLTF.

This clonotype has a count of ten or more. The chain has TRBV2 and TRBJ2-4; unclear D gene. The V end lost 10 bases, the J end lost 0 bases, and 7 bases lay between the germline ends. The CDR3 is made up of 12 amino acids. Germline CDR1 SNHLY, CDR2 FYNNEI. CDR3 sequence reads: CAIQVAKNIQYF. The CDR3 DNA is TGTGCCATCCAGGTAGCCAAAAACATTCAGTACTTC. Full variable domain (rest looked up from reference TRBV2 and TRBJ2-4): EPEVTQTPSHQVTQMGQEVILRCVPISNHLYFYWYRQILGQKVEFLVSFYNNEISEKSEIFDDQFSVERPDGSNFTLKIRSTKLEDSAMYFCAIQVAKNIQYFGAGTRLSVL.

In regard to this clonotype: A much larger clonotype is one base distant, so this may be a read error. The chain recombines TRBV6-1 with TRBJ2-7; tentatively, D is TRBD1 (6 bases). Germline V gene data show CDR1 as MNHNS and CDR2 as SASEGT. The CDR3 consists of 15 residues. CDR3 residues: CARSEPGERKVEQYF. The CDR3 DNA sequence: TGTGCCCGCAGTGAACCAGGGGAGCGGAAGGTCGAGCAGTACTTC.

This clonotype was recorded many times. The rearrangement joins TRBV2 to TRBJ2-7, with 11 bases identical to TRBD2. The CDR3 consists of 15 residues. Germline-derived CDR1 and CDR2 are SNHLY and FYNNEI. Trimming at V came to 8 bases and at J to 5 bases, leaving 11 bases not matched to a gene. CDR3 sequence: CASCLITSGGNEQYF. In DNA form, the CDR3 reads TGTGCCAGCTGCCTTATAACTAGCGGGGGCAACGAGCAGTACTTC. Full variable domain (rest looked up from reference TRBV2 and TRBJ2-7): EPEVTQTPSHQVTQMGQEVILRCVPISNHLYFYWYRQILGQKVEFLVSFYNNEISEKSEIFDDQFSVERPDGSNFTLKIRSTKLEDSAMYFCASCLITSGGNEQYFGPGTRLTVT.

This clonotype was counted a few times. The chain joins TRBV30 to TRBJ2-2; the D is unclear. The V gene lost 2 bases and the J gene lost 8 bases, with 6 bases spanning the gap. The CDR3 extends over 11 amino acids. From germline, CDR1 is GTSNPN and CDR2 SVGIG (reference sequence). DNA for the CDR3: TGTGCCTGGAGTAGGGCTGGGGAGCTGTTTTTT. Translating it yields CAWSRAGELFF.

This clonotype came up many times. This chain's CDR3 is CASSPWDRSRAQETQYF. The CDR3, as DNA: TGTGCCAGCAGTCCCTGGGACAGGTCGCGGGCCCAAGAGACCCAGTACTTC. The chain employs TRBV28 and TRBJ2-5, with 8 bases that match TRBD1. The V and J ends lost 5 bases and 1 base, in that order; junction bases with no gene match: 12. The CDR3 covers 17 residues. CDR1 and CDR2 (germline): MDHEN, SYDVKM.

CDR3 sequence (DNA): TGTGCCACCAGCAGGGGGGACGGGACAGGGGGCTACGAGCAGTACTTC. This codes for CATSRGDGTGGYEQYF. This chain connects TRBV15 to TRBJ2-7; 11 positions agree with TRBD1. There are 16 residues in the CDR3. Losses at the gene ends were 3 bases for V and 3 bases for J; bases not matched to a gene: 7. Germline V gene sequence: CDR1 LNHNV, CDR2 YYDKDF (reference sequence).

This clonotype appeared many times. V is TRBV2 and J is TRBJ2-5; 8 bases map to TRBD2. Germline assignment: CDR1 SNHLY and CDR2 FYNNEI. The CDR3 totals 13 residues. With V trimmed by 4 bases and J by 4 bases, 2 bases remained unmatched. In DNA form, the CDR3 reads TGTGCCAGCAGTGTGAGCGGGAGAGAGACCCAGTACTTC. Translation gives CASSVSGRETQYF.

This clonotype was picked up a small number of times. The rearrangement uses TRBV5-6 and TRBJ2-7; D is possibly TRBD1 or TRBD2 (5 bases each). The CDR3 is 13 residues long. The V and J ends lost 4 bases and 3 bases respectively, with 11 bases between them. Germline lookup yields CDR1 SGHDT and CDR2 YYEEEE. In nucleotides, the CDR3 is TGTGCCAGCAGCGCAGGGACGGTCTACGAGCAGTACTTC. This encodes CASSAGTVYEQYF.

This clonotype was seen a single time. This chain uses TRBV15 with TRBJ1-2, with D possibly TRBD1 on 5 matching bases. The CDR3 is 15 residues long. CDR1 is LNHNV, CDR2 YYDKDF, per germline (reference sequence). V dropped 1 base and J dropped 4 bases, with 13 bases sitting between them. The CDR3 bases are TGTGCCACCAGCAGAGTGGAGGGACCCTTCTATGGCTACACCTTC. Translated: CATSRVEGPFYGYTF.

With regard to this clonotype: The DNA is left out, because the CDR3 cannot be placed on it with certainty; the CDR3 is given as TCRdb lists it. The CDR3 protein is CSAREFGQGTQPQRF. The chain recombines TRBV20-1 with TRBJ1-5; TRBD1 was called by the table and not checked on the DNA. The germline V gene has CDR1 DFQATT and CDR2 SNEGSKA (reference sequence). Termini included, the CDR3 measures 15 amino acids.

This clonotype was detected many times. This chain links TRBV6-1 with TRBJ2-7; D not certain. V lost 6 bases and J 4 bases, leaving 13 bases between the germline ends. The CDR3 has 13 amino acids. The germline V gene encodes CDR1 MNHNS and CDR2 SASEGT. The CDR3 region is CASSGRGGYEQYF. Written as DNA, the CDR3 is TGTGCCAGCAGCGGACGCGGTGGTTACGAGCAGTACTTC.

This clonotype was recorded many times. V usage is TRBV28 and J usage is TRBJ2-5; D is possibly TRBD2 (6 bases). V was pared by 6 bases and J by 2 bases, with 13 bases between. This CDR3 region has 14 residues. Germline-derived CDR1 and CDR2 are MDHEN and SYDVKM. Here the CDR3 reads CASSLSLAQETQYF. CDR3 DNA: TGTGCCAGCAGCCTATCACTAGCACAAGAGACCCAGTACTTC.

As for this clonotype: One base away lies a much larger clone, so this may be a sequencing read error. The chain links TRBV27 to TRBJ2-5; 9 nucleotides align to TRBD2. The CDR3 consists of 15 residues. Germline V lookup: CDR1 MNHEY, CDR2 SMNVEV (reference sequence). J was trimmed by 4 bases and V by 3 bases; bases with no gene match: 6. The CDR3 here is CASSFIAGARETQYF. DNA of the CDR3: TGTGCCAGCAGTTTCATAGCGGGAGCCCGAGAGACCCAGTACTTC.

In this sample, this clonotype turned up many times. V gene TRBV2 combines with J gene TRBJ2-7; D is perhaps TRBD1 (6 bases). V was trimmed by 5 bases and J by 0 bases, leaving 11 bases between them. This CDR3 is built from 14 residues. Germline V gives CDR1 SNHLY, CDR2 FYNNEI. CDR3 bases: TGTGCCAGCAGTCCAGGGGCCAGCTCCTACGAGCAGTACTTC. Protein product: CASSPGASSYEQYF.

The V call is TRBV5-4, the J call TRBJ2-2, with a possible D match to TRBD2 (6 bases). This CDR3 has 15 amino acids. Germline CDR1 is SGHNT and CDR2 is YYREEE (reference sequence). Trimming took off 4 bases at V and 5 bases at J, with 15 bases between the two ends. The CDR3 DNA reads as TGTGCCAGCAGCCCATCATCTGGGGGGACCGGGGAGCTGTTTTTT. This gives the protein CASSPSSGGTGELFF.

This clonotype was seen a handful of times. The chain joins TRBV30 to TRBJ1-2; maybe TRBD1 (5 bases). Trimming cost V 3 bases and J 5 bases, with 13 bases left between them. CDR1 and CDR2 from the germline V gene are GTSNPN and SVGIG (reference sequence). The CDR3 is made up of 13 amino acids. The CDR3 nucleotides are TGTGCCTGGAGCCGGGGCCCTTATTATGGCTACACCTTC. It yields the protein CAWSRGPYYGYTF. Variable domain in full (rest from reference TRBV30 and TRBJ1-2): SQTIHQWPATLVQPVGSPLSLECTVEGTSNPNLYWYRQAAGRGLQLLFYSVGIGQISSEVPQNLSASRPQDRQFILSSKKLLLSDSGFYLCAWSRGPYYGYTFGSGTRLTVV.

The chain carries TRBV5-1 and TRBJ2-7; 14 nucleotides align to TRBD2. Losses at the gene ends were 6 bases for V and 5 bases for J; bases not matched to a gene: 7. This CDR3 is built from 15 residues. The germline gives CDR1 SGHRS, CDR2 YFSETQ. The CDR3 nucleotides read TGCGCCAGCACGACTAGCGGGAGGGCCATGGACGAGCAGTACTTC. It specifies CASTTSGRAMDEQYF.

The DNA for the CDR3 is TGTGCCTGGAGTGGAACTAGATTAGAGACCCAGTACTTC. Translation: CAWSGTRLETQYF. This rearrangement joins TRBV30 to TRBJ2-5; D may be TRBD2 (5 bases). The germline gives CDR1 GTSNPN, CDR2 SVGIG (reference sequence). Trimming took 1 base from V and 4 from J, leaving 10 bases between them. This CDR3 spans 13 amino acids.

The V and J genes are TRBV20-1 and TRBJ2-7; maybe TRBD2 (5 bases). V gave up 4 bases and J gave up 0 bases, with 16 bases separating them. This CDR3 is 15 amino acids long. The germline V gene encodes CDR1 DFQATT and CDR2 SNEGSKA (reference sequence). As DNA, the CDR3 is TGCAGTGCTAAACGGGAACAAGGACCCTCCTACGAGCAGTACTTC. This encodes CSAKREQGPSYEQYF.

This clonotype was detected a few times. The chain's CDR3 is CASSYFGPSNQPQHF. CDR3 nucleotide sequence: TGTGCCAGCAGTTATTTCGGACCTAGCAATCAGCCCCAGCATTTT. The J gene is TRBJ1-5, the V gene TRBV6-5; D is unresolved. Germline lookup yields CDR1 MNHEY and CDR2 SVGAGI. The germline V and J ends were trimmed by 3 bases and 0 bases, with 9 bases remaining between them. The CDR3 contains 15 residues.

A few counts support this clonotype. The V gene is TRBV30, the J gene TRBJ1-4, with 7 bases lining up with TRBD1. From germline, CDR1 is GTSNPN and CDR2 SVGIG (reference sequence). Trimming removed 7 bases from V and 8 bases from J; junction bases left unmatched: 16. CDR3 size: 15 residues. The CDR3 sequence is CALNTIGTVNEKLFF. CDR3 in DNA: TGTGCCTTGAACACAATCGGGACAGTGAACGAAAAACTGTTTTTT.

This clonotype was seen ten or more times. The chain combines TRBV5-1 with TRBJ1-4, with 8 positions matching TRBD1. The CDR3 loop spans 14 amino acids. J gave up 8 bases and V 4 bases, and 7 bases lay outside the gene matches. The germline V gene encodes CDR1 SGHRS and CDR2 YFSETQ. The CDR3 sequence is CASSNGQGNEKLFF. CDR3 nucleotide sequence: TGCGCCAGCAGCAACGGACAGGGTAACGAAAAACTGTTTTTT.

The rearrangement links TRBV19 to TRBJ1-5; D ambiguous. V was shortened by 3 bases and J by 9 bases, with 15 bases between the two germline ends. The CDR3 has 14 residues. Germline CDR1 and CDR2: LNHDA and SQIVND (reference sequence). CDR3 in DNA: TGTGCCAGTAGTATTTCGGGCAGTGAAGCGCCCCAGCATTTT. Its protein is CASSISGSEAPQHF.

This clonotype has just a few counts. V gene TRBV30 combines with J gene TRBJ1-1; D is unclear. Germline CDR1 is GTSNPN and CDR2 is SVGIG (reference sequence). This CDR3 region has 12 residues. Deletions cut 0 bases from V and 11 bases from J, with 13 bases between. The CDR3 DNA is TGTGCCTGGAGTGTACTCCCGGTCTCGGCTTTCTTT. It encodes CAWSVLPVSAFF.